This TCR beta chain emerged from a study of blood T cell repertoires in COVID-19 (dated by TCRdb to 2020 to 2022). Background for the entire study: Samples covering the acute and convalescent phases of COVID-19 were provided by collaborators in the United States, Italy and Spain. The material from the prospective study consisted of cDNA or gDNA derived from T cells, B-cell-depleted T cells, or PBMCs. Deeply sampled blood TCRbeta repertoires from subjects exposed to, actively infected with, or recovered from COVID-19 were included in the dataset. The repertoires were released in a freely available public database intended as a resource for research on the immune response to SARS-CoV-2. Samples were obtained from the ongoing ImmuneRACE study (first 160 participants) and from over 1,000 subjects provided by 6 global collaborators. A de-identified subject ID, COVID-19 status, age in years and sex were almost always included in the sample metadata. Where available, HLA class I and class II types were taken from metadata supplied by the sample provider and were not determined by assay-based typing.

Each collaborating institution followed its own protocols to collect whole blood in K2EDTA tubes. For TCRbeta analysis, collaborator samples were shipped as frozen whole blood, as isolated PBMCs, or as DNA extracted from either sample type. In this sample, this clone turned up a few times. Which antigen it targets is not known. No base-level quality is on record; no much larger clone is a single base apart. TCRbeta CDR3 regions were amplified from genomic DNA using the immunoSEQ Assay, a bias-controlled multiplex PCR. The study's processing was this. Within the assay, amplification of reference gene primers was used to estimate how many nucleated cells each sample contained. To quantify the absolute abundance of each unique TCRbeta CDR3 rearrangement, sequence reads were collapsed and filtered. For each sample, productive Simpson clonality was calculated as the square root of Simpson's diversity index across productive rearrangements. The source is immuneACCESS, and TCRdb retained only in-frame sequences with V and J called. Part of the clones is not carried over; for the studies checked, unresolved V genes explain less than half of this, and the remainder is unexplained. V, J and clone size were drawn from that table, and D and trimming were deduced from the DNA. Within this sample are 120,000 or so clones, with less than 75% of them counted one time only. Together, the top ten hold under 0.95% of the sample.

Overall study outcomes, separate from this receptor: The amount of clinical and demographic metadata varied by source and participant and was provided uncurated.

The sequence was obtained from a human donor with acute or convalescent COVID-19. The donor label of this sample is uncertain. Sequenced input: peripheral blood.

The CDR3 in this case is CASSPRQGAANTEAFF. The DNA sequence is TGTGCCAGCAGCCCCCGACAAGGGGCAGCGAACACTGAAGCTTTCTTT. The chain is encoded by TRBV7-6 joined to TRBJ1-1; a tentative D call is TRBD1 (5 bases match). Its CDR3 holds 16 amino acids, cysteine through phenylalanine. Of the read, only the CDR3 DNA is kept; its 48 bases are in frame from base 1. V is shortened by 5 bases, J by 1 base, and the region joining them spans 17 bases. The germline V gene supplies CDR1 SGHVS and CDR2 FNYEAQ.